The clone carrying this T cell receptor beta chain was seen more than once but under ten times. What it recognizes is unknown. Primers included in the PCR were 60 Vbeta and 13 Jbeta primers. Measured with immunoSEQ multiplex PCR; TCRdb has only the in-frame clones, and not every one. Of 190,000 or so clones listed, roughly 80% are singletons. The data belong to a study of cytomegalovirus exposure and HLA in healthy donors. For the study at large: From about 179 million T cells, an earlier analysis saw under 140 million unique TCR beta sequences. Study-level results: Earlier findings revealed that most TCR beta V segments proved productive either about 87% or about 30% of the time.

V lost 3 bases to trimming and J lost 7 bases; unmatched junction nucleotides: 26. The V gene's germline CDR1 is LNHDA and CDR2 SQIVND (reference sequence). The CDR3 has 22 residues. The receptor was derived from a boy aged 5-17 years in good health and CMV-seronegative. This rearrangement joins TRBV19 to TRBJ2-7; 14 bases are shared with TRBD2. The sequenced sample consisted of PBMCs. The CDR3 DNA sequence: TGTGCCAGTAGTATCGAATCTCAGATCTCCCCGGGACTAGCGGGGGTCCCACGGGAGCAGTACTTC. This sequence encodes CASSIESQISPGLAGVPREQYF. The entire variable domain, with the rest obtained from reference TRBV19 and TRBJ2-7, is as follows: DGGITQSPKYLFRKEGQNVTLSCEQNLNHDAMYWYRQDPGQGLRLIYYSQIVNDFQKGDIAEGYSVSREKKESFPLTVTSAQKNPTAFYLCASSIESQISPGLAGVPREQYFGPGTRLTVT.